A selection of T cell receptor beta chains follows, all from one sample in a study of blood T cells in healthy people across ages. TCRdb processed the 5' RACE reads anew with MiXCR; each CDR3 protein has one entry. This sample has about 1.6 million distinct CDR3 sequences; roughly 32% occur once, and the top ten carry 10% to 12%. Sequencing was done on a sample of blood. Source of these receptors: a woman aged 25 to 39 in good health. CDR3s include the opening cysteine and the closing phenylalanine or tryptophan. The D gene is left open where the match is weak. Where a row states a size, it is once, few, many or the class of an expanded clone; other rows omit it.

CDR3aa | CDR3nt | v_gene | d_gene | abundance | j_gene
CSAKAWPGQGVNSGANVLTF | TGCAGTGCTAAGGCTTGGCCGGGACAGGGGGTAAACTCTGGGGCCAACGTCCTGACTTTC | TRBV20-1 | TRBD1 | NA | TRBJ2-6
CASSQGLAGGLEQFF | TGTGCCAGCAGCCAGGGACTAGCGGGGGGGTTGGAGCAGTTCTTC | TRBV3-1 | TRBD2 | NA | TRBJ2-1
CASSHTASSPYGYTF | TGTGCCAGCAGCCACACAGCTTCTTCGCCTTATGGCTACACCTTC | TRBV14 | NA | NA | TRBJ1-2
CATHNGGTAKYGYTF | TGTGCCACCCACAATGGAGGGACAGCAAAATATGGCTACACCTTC | TRBV15 | TRBD1 | few | TRBJ1-2
CASSSPPWAWSDTQYF | TGTGCCAGCAGCTCCCCTCCCTGGGCCTGGAGCGATACGCAGTATTTT | TRBV7-9 | NA | few | TRBJ2-3
CASTPGASSAYEQYF | TGTGCCAGCACCCCGGGGGCTAGCAGTGCCTACGAGCAGTACTTC | TRBV6-1 | NA | NA | TRBJ2-7
CASSQSTGGAEVNYGYTF | TGCGCCAGCAGCCAGAGTACAGGGGGGGCTGAGGTGAACTATGGCTACACCTTC | TRBV4-1 | TRBD1 | NA | TRBJ1-2
CASSLTTPNYGYTF | TGTGCCAGCAGTTTAACAACCCCTAACTATGGCTACACCTTC | TRBV12-3/TRBV12-4 | NA | once | TRBJ1-2
CSARALEGLTVMNTEAFF | TGCAGTGCTAGAGCCCTGGAGGGCTTAACCGTGATGAACACTGAAGCTTTCTTT | TRBV20-1 | NA | NA | TRBJ1-1
CASSSRDNQPQHF | TGTGCCAGCAGCTCGCGGGACAATCAGCCCCAGCATTTT | TRBV6-2/TRBV6-3 | NA | few | TRBJ1-5
CASSGRGPPNTGELFF | TGTGCCAGCAGTGGAAGGGGTCCACCGAACACCGGGGAGCTGTTTTTT | TRBV2 | NA | NA | TRBJ2-2
CASSLVSGEDTQYF | TGTGCCAGCAGCTTAGTATCGGGGGAAGATACGCAGTATTTT | TRBV7-8 | NA | NA | TRBJ2-3
CISVSEAPPQETQYF | NA | TRBV7-5 | NA | NA | TRBJ2-5
CASSLEAAGGSDGYTF | TGTGCCAGCAGCTTAGAGGCGGCAGGGGGCTCAGATGGCTACACCTTC | TRBV11-2 | TRBD1 | few | TRBJ1-2
CASNSARQGGEKLFF | TGCGCCAGCAACTCCGCCCGGCAGGGGGGTGAAAAACTGTTTTTT | TRBV5-1 | TRBD1 | NA | TRBJ1-4
CASSQVVGYEQYF | TGTGCCAGCAGCCAAGTGGTGGGCTACGAGCAGTACTTC | TRBV4-2 | NA | few | TRBJ2-7
CASSWGTGPYGYTF | TGCGCCAGCAGCTGGGGGACAGGGCCCTATGGCTACACCTTC | TRBV5-1 | TRBD1 | NA | TRBJ1-2
CASSPGTSGHLEQYF | TGTGCCAGCAGTCCGGGGACTAGCGGTCACCTGGAGCAGTACTTC | TRBV27 | TRBD2 | NA | TRBJ2-7
CAGSLTGPWNEQFF | TGTGCCGGCAGCCTGACAGGGCCTTGGAATGAGCAGTTCTTC | TRBV7-9 | TRBD1 | NA | TRBJ2-1
CASHVRDLKETQYF | TGTGCCAGCCACGTAAGGGACTTGAAAGAGACCCAGTACTTC | TRBV13 | NA | NA | TRBJ2-5
CSAMTGKTYEQYF | TGCAGTGCTATGACAGGGAAGACCTACGAGCAGTACTTC | TRBV20-1 | TRBD1 | NA | TRBJ2-7
CASSQGGTGKGNYGYTF | TGCGCCAGCAGCCAAGGGGGGACAGGGAAGGGAAACTATGGCTACACCTTC | TRBV4-1 | TRBD1 | few | TRBJ1-2
CASSWTIGSGYTF | TGTGCCAGCAGTTGGACAATCGGGAGTGGCTACACCTTC | TRBV28 | NA | few | TRBJ1-2
CSVEATGYTF | TGCAGCGTTGAGGCAACAGGCTACACCTTC | TRBV29-1 | NA | many | TRBJ1-2
CATSLRGEQYF | TGTGCCACCTCCTTAAGGGGCGAGCAGTACTTC | TRBV10-3 | NA | many | TRBJ2-7
CSARLAETTDTQYF | TGCAGTGCCAGACTAGCGGAGACCACAGATACGCAGTATTTT | TRBV20-1 | TRBD2 | few | TRBJ2-3
CASSFGQGGSEQFF | TGTGCCAGCAGCTTCGGACAGGGTGGGAGTGAGCAGTTCTTC | TRBV11-2 | TRBD1 | few | TRBJ2-1
CASSSQIGDTQYF | TGTGCCAGCAGCTCCCAAATTGGAGATACGCAGTATTTT | TRBV7-2 | NA | NA | TRBJ2-3
CASSPRGIAELAKNIQYF | TGTGCCAGCAGCCCCCGGGGTATCGCAGAACTAGCCAAAAACATTCAGTACTTC | TRBV7-8 | NA | many | TRBJ2-4
CASSYSPSSIYEQYF | TGTGCCAGCAGTTACTCACCTAGCAGCATCTACGAGCAGTACTTC | TRBV6-2/TRBV6-3 | NA | NA | TRBJ2-7
CASSQGGGTGSSGANVLTF | TGCGCCAGCAGCCAAGGAGGAGGGACAGGGAGCTCTGGGGCCAACGTCCTGACTTTC | TRBV4-1 | TRBD1 | few | TRBJ2-6
CASSSFGLAGPHEQYF | TGTGCCAGCAGCTCCTTTGGACTAGCGGGGCCCCACGAGCAGTACTTC | TRBV7-2 | TRBD2 | NA | TRBJ2-7
CASNLRGLDFAEAFF | TGTGCCAGCAATCTCAGGGGGCTAGATTTCGCTGAAGCTTTCTTT | TRBV27 | TRBD1 | NA | TRBJ1-1
CACSTELAGGTDTQYF | TGTGCCTGCAGCACTGAGCTAGCGGGGGGCACAGATACGCAGTATTTT | TRBV9 | TRBD2 | NA | TRBJ2-3
CASSFEGAAWGYTF | TGCGCCAGCAGCTTCGAAGGCGCCGCTTGGGGCTACACCTTC | TRBV5-1 | NA | few | TRBJ1-2
CASGRQGAGAEAFF | TGTGCCAGCGGTCGACAGGGGGCAGGCGCTGAAGCTTTCTTT | TRBV6-1 | TRBD1 | NA | TRBJ1-1
CASSPQWRKETQYF | TGTGCCAGCAGCCCCCAGTGGCGGAAAGAGACCCAGTACTTC | TRBV9 | NA | few | TRBJ2-5
CAITGTSGRFSEQFF | TGTGCCATCACCGGGACTAGCGGGAGGTTTAGCGAGCAGTTCTTC | TRBV10-3 | TRBD2 | NA | TRBJ2-1
CASTYSLGLYNEQFF | TGTGCCAGCACCTATTCACTCGGCCTCTACAATGAGCAGTTCTTC | TRBV6-1 | NA | NA | TRBJ2-1
CASSQFDQGQGSSYTF | TGTGCCAGCAGCCAATTCGATCAAGGACAGGGTTCCAGCTACACCTTC | TRBV4-2 | TRBD1 | few | TRBJ1-2
CASSGQTLNQPQHF | TGTGCCAGCAGTGGACAGACACTGAATCAGCCCCAGCATTTT | TRBV6-1 | NA | NA | TRBJ1-5
CASSLVGSGTSTDTQYF | TGTGCCAGCAGCTTAGTGGGGAGCGGTACTAGCACAGATACGCAGTATTTT | TRBV7-2 | NA | NA | TRBJ2-3
CASSSGTSGSGELFF | TGTGCCAGCAGTTCGGGGACTAGCGGGAGTGGGGAGCTGTTTTTT | TRBV27 | TRBD2 | NA | TRBJ2-2
CASSYSGLGTRQPQHF | TGTGCCAGCAGTTACTCGGGACTGGGAACTAGACAGCCCCAGCATTTT | TRBV6-5 | NA | NA | TRBJ1-5
CASSNPAAPTYDTGELFF | TGCGCCAGCAGCAACCCGGCCGCCCCCACATATGACACCGGGGAGCTGTTTTTT | TRBV5-1 | NA | few | TRBJ2-2
CASSLQLQPYEQYF | TGTGCCAGCAGTTTACAACTCCAACCCTACGAGCAGTACTTC | TRBV28 | NA | NA | TRBJ2-7
CATGGNEQFF | TGTGCCACCGGGGGGAATGAGCAGTTCTTC | TRBV6-5 | TRBD2 | few | TRBJ2-1